The rows below give T cell receptor beta chains drawn from one sample of a study of beta chain features in type 1 diabetes. The repertoire was sequenced with immunoSEQ multiplex PCR; TCRdb's copy has only in-frame clones and lacks some. The table has a few hundred thousand clones, about 26% seen once; the top ten hold about 3.9%. Material for sequencing was central memory CD4+ T cells from blood. The source of these receptors is a man between 25 and 39 years old in good health. CDR3s include the opening cysteine and the closing phenylalanine or tryptophan. Each record gives: D gene, clone size, V gene, J gene, CDR3 protein, CDR3 DNA. A D gene is named only where the DNA matches it firmly. Clone sizes are given selectively: once, few, many, or a class where the clone is expanded.

d_call: TRBD2
clone_size: .
v_call: TRBV5-1
j_call: TRBJ2-7
cdr3_aa: CASSLEGLAESYEQYF
cdr3_nt: TGCGCCAGCAGCTTGGAGGGACTAGCGGAATCCTACGAGCAGTACTTC

d_call: .
clone_size: .
v_call: TRBV30
j_call: TRBJ1-6
cdr3_aa: CASLAGTANSPLHF
cdr3_nt: TGTGCCTCTCTCGCCGGGACCGCTAATTCACCCCTCCACTTT

d_call: TRBD2
clone_size: few
v_call: TRBV10-3
j_call: TRBJ2-2
cdr3_aa: CAISNSGRVTGELFF
cdr3_nt: TGTGCCATCAGTAATAGCGGGAGGGTAACCGGGGAGCTGTTTTTT

d_call: .
clone_size: .
v_call: TRBV5-5
j_call: TRBJ2-3
cdr3_aa: CASSSSRGDTQYF
cdr3_nt: TGTGCCAGCAGCTCCTCGAGGGGCGATACGCAGTATTTT

d_call: .
clone_size: few
v_call: TRBV30
j_call: TRBJ2-5
cdr3_aa: CAWSMGGGRETQYF
cdr3_nt: TGTGCCTGGAGTATGGGTGGAGGTCGGGAGACCCAGTACTTC

d_call: .
clone_size: few
v_call: TRBV11-2
j_call: TRBJ2-3
cdr3_aa: CASSLGDGASTDTQYF
cdr3_nt: TGTGCCAGCAGCCTAGGGGACGGGGCTAGCACAGATACGCAGTATTTT

d_call: .
clone_size: .
v_call: TRBV5-4
j_call: TRBJ2-5
cdr3_aa: CASSLAPGLAVETQYF
cdr3_nt: TGTGCCAGCAGCTTGGCCCCAGGGCTAGCTGTCGAGACCCAGTACTTC

d_call: TRBD1
clone_size: .
v_call: TRBV10-3
j_call: TRBJ2-7
cdr3_aa: CATQGQGVTYEQYF
cdr3_nt: TGTGCCACCCAGGGACAGGGGGTGACCTACGAGCAGTACTTC

d_call: TRBD1
clone_size: .
v_call: TRBV30
j_call: TRBJ1-1
cdr3_aa: CAWTRTGGNTEAFF
cdr3_nt: TGTGCCTGGACACGGACAGGGGGAAACACTGAAGCTTTCTTT

d_call: .
clone_size: many
v_call: TRBV29-1
j_call: TRBJ2-5
cdr3_aa: CSVPSPGTFQETQYF
cdr3_nt: TGCAGCGTTCCATCCCCAGGGACATTCCAAGAGACCCAGTACTTC

d_call: .
clone_size: .
v_call: TRBV11-3
j_call: TRBJ2-1
cdr3_aa: CASSLVGGSYNEQFF
cdr3_nt: TGTGCCAGCAGCTTAGTGGGGGGCTCCTACAATGAGCAGTTCTTC

d_call: .
clone_size: few
v_call: TRBV15
j_call: TRBJ1-5
cdr3_aa: CATSRDDQPQHF
cdr3_nt: TGTGCCACCAGCAGAGATGATCAGCCCCAGCATTTT

d_call: .
clone_size: .
v_call: TRBV7-9
j_call: TRBJ1-2
cdr3_aa: CASSTRIYGYTF
cdr3_nt: TGTGCCAGCAGCACACGAATCTATGGCTACACCTTC

d_call: .
clone_size: .
v_call: TRBV9
j_call: TRBJ2-4
cdr3_aa: CASSVNPSDLAKNIQYF
cdr3_nt: TGTGCCAGCAGCGTAAATCCCAGCGACCTAGCCAAAAACATTCAGTACTTC

d_call: TRBD1
clone_size: .
v_call: TRBV18
j_call: TRBJ2-7
cdr3_aa: CASSDRESYEQYF
cdr3_nt: TGTGCCAGCTCAGACAGGGAATCCTACGAGCAGTACTTC

d_call: TRBD2
clone_size: few
v_call: TRBV9
j_call: TRBJ2-1
cdr3_aa: CASSVRGLGANEQFF
cdr3_nt: TGTGCCAGCAGCGTTCGGGGACTAGGGGCGAATGAGCAGTTCTTC

d_call: .
clone_size: many
v_call: TRBV2
j_call: TRBJ2-1
cdr3_aa: CASSKSTLGTNNEQFF
cdr3_nt: TGTGCCAGCAGTAAGTCGACGCTCGGAACCAACAATGAGCAGTTCTTC

d_call: .
clone_size: .
v_call: TRBV5-1
j_call: TRBJ2-3
cdr3_aa: CASSSTSNPTDTQYF
cdr3_nt: TGCGCCAGCAGCTCCACTAGCAACCCCACAGATACGCAGTATTTT

d_call: TRBD1
clone_size: few
v_call: TRBV10-3
j_call: TRBJ1-2
cdr3_aa: CAISVATGYGYTF
cdr3_nt: TGTGCCATCAGTGTCGCGACAGGGTATGGCTACACCTTC

d_call: TRBD2
clone_size: many
v_call: TRBV15
j_call: TRBJ2-5
cdr3_aa: CATSRAGGGSQETQYF
cdr3_nt: TGTGCCACCAGCAGAGCGGGTGGCGGGAGTCAAGAGACCCAGTACTTC

d_call: .
clone_size: few
v_call: TRBV30
j_call: TRBJ1-2
cdr3_aa: CAWSLAVGGYTF
cdr3_nt: TGTGCCTGGAGCCTGGCCGTGGGCGGCTACACCTTC

d_call: TRBD2
clone_size: few
v_call: TRBV5-4
j_call: TRBJ2-5
cdr3_aa: CASSLNAKLAAQETQYF
cdr3_nt: TGTGCCAGCAGCTTGAACGCGAAACTAGCGGCTCAAGAGACCCAGTACTTC

d_call: .
clone_size: .
v_call: TRBV7-2
j_call: TRBJ2-3
cdr3_aa: CASSLDWTDTQYF
cdr3_nt: TGTGCCAGCAGCTTGGACTGGACAGATACGCAGTATTTT

d_call: .
clone_size: few
v_call: TRBV29-1
j_call: TRBJ2-3
cdr3_aa: CSAYSGPATDTQYF
cdr3_nt: TGCAGCGCCTACAGCGGACCGGCGACAGATACGCAGTATTTT

d_call: TRBD1
clone_size: .
v_call: TRBV2
j_call: TRBJ2-5
cdr3_aa: CASSAVRAGGTQYF
cdr3_nt: TGTGCCAGCAGTGCAGTGAGGGCAGGGGGGACCCAGTACTTC

d_call: .
clone_size: .
v_call: TRBV5-8
j_call: TRBJ2-2
cdr3_aa: CASSLLGLGELFF
cdr3_nt: TGTGCCAGCAGCTTGCTAGGGCTGGGGGAGCTGTTTTTT

d_call: .
clone_size: .
v_call: TRBV4-3
j_call: TRBJ2-7
cdr3_aa: CASSQESGEERYEQYF
cdr3_nt: TGCGCCAGCAGCCAAGAAAGCGGAGAGGAAAGGTACGAGCAGTACTTC

d_call: .
clone_size: .
v_call: TRBV7-2
j_call: TRBJ2-5
cdr3_aa: CASSLEVAERETQYF
cdr3_nt: TGTGCCAGCAGCCTAGAGGTAGCGGAGAGGGAGACCCAGTACTTC

d_call: .
clone_size: .
v_call: TRBV29-1
j_call: TRBJ2-1
cdr3_aa: CSGWDGTREHEQFF
cdr3_nt: TGCAGCGGTTGGGACGGGACAAGAGAGCATGAGCAGTTCTTC

d_call: TRBD1
clone_size: .
v_call: TRBV28
j_call: TRBJ2-7
cdr3_aa: CASSSPGQGHEQYF
cdr3_nt: TGTGCCAGCAGTTCCCCGGGACAGGGTCACGAGCAGTACTTC

d_call: .
clone_size: .
v_call: TRBV5-1
j_call: TRBJ2-7
cdr3_aa: CASSRDNYEQYF
cdr3_nt: TGCGCCAGCAGCCGGGACAACTACGAGCAGTACTTC

d_call: .
clone_size: .
v_call: TRBV5-6
j_call: TRBJ2-5
cdr3_aa: CASSLERVEETQYF
cdr3_nt: TGTGCCAGCAGCTTGGAGAGGGTAGAGGAGACCCAGTACTTC

d_call: TRBD1
clone_size: .
v_call: TRBV5-4
j_call: TRBJ2-7
cdr3_aa: CASSPGTGGKSGEQYF
cdr3_nt: TGTGCCAGCAGCCCCGGGACAGGGGGCAAGAGTGGCGAGCAGTACTTC

d_call: TRBD1
clone_size: few
v_call: TRBV29-1
j_call: TRBJ2-5
cdr3_aa: CSVERGTGGRETQYF
cdr3_nt: TGCAGCGTTGAACGGGGAACAGGGGGCCGGGAGACCCAGTACTTC

d_call: .
clone_size: .
v_call: TRBV2
j_call: TRBJ2-3
cdr3_aa: CASGYSTDTQYF
cdr3_nt: TGTGCCAGTGGGTATTCCACAGATACGCAGTATTTT

d_call: TRBD1
clone_size: few
v_call: TRBV5-6
j_call: TRBJ2-3
cdr3_aa: CASSSSLGQGSADTQYF
cdr3_nt: TGTGCCAGCAGCAGCTCCTTGGGACAGGGGAGCGCAGATACGCAGTATTTT

d_call: .
clone_size: few
v_call: TRBV19
j_call: TRBJ2-2
cdr3_aa: CASSMLTRDTGELFF
cdr3_nt: TGTGCCAGTAGTATGTTAACTAGAGATACCGGGGAGCTGTTTTTT

d_call: TRBD1
clone_size: few
v_call: TRBV19
j_call: TRBJ2-7
cdr3_aa: CASTDREDEQYF
cdr3_nt: TGTGCCAGTACGGACAGGGAAGACGAGCAGTACTTC

d_call: TRBD1
clone_size: .
v_call: TRBV6-5
j_call: TRBJ1-1
cdr3_aa: CASSSTTGGMNTEAFF
cdr3_nt: TGTGCCAGCAGTTCCACGACAGGGGGGATGAACACTGAAGCTTTCTTT

d_call: TRBD1
clone_size: many
v_call: TRBV7-2
j_call: TRBJ2-1
cdr3_aa: CASSRSLIPNRGTYNEQFF
cdr3_nt: TGTGCCAGCAGCCGTTCCCTAATTCCTAACAGGGGTACCTACAATGAGCAGTTCTTC

d_call: TRBD1
clone_size: .
v_call: TRBV5-1
j_call: TRBJ2-7
cdr3_aa: CASSLGTGTALGEQYF
cdr3_nt: TGCGCCAGCAGCCTAGGGACAGGGACAGCCTTGGGCGAGCAGTACTTC

d_call: .
clone_size: .
v_call: TRBV4-3
j_call: TRBJ2-5
cdr3_aa: CASSQDYSGLQETQYF
cdr3_nt: TGCGCCAGCAGCCAAGATTATAGCGGACTCCAAGAGACCCAGTACTTC

d_call: .
clone_size: .
v_call: TRBV29-1
j_call: TRBJ2-5
cdr3_aa: CSVDAGTKETQYF
cdr3_nt: TGCAGCGTTGACGCGGGGACCAAAGAGACCCAGTACTTC

d_call: TRBD2
clone_size: .
v_call: TRBV4-3
j_call: TRBJ2-1
cdr3_aa: CASSRLAGRDSHNEQFF
cdr3_nt: TGCGCCAGCAGCCGTCTGGCCGGGAGGGATTCTCACAATGAGCAGTTCTTC

d_call: .
clone_size: .
v_call: TRBV7-7
j_call: TRBJ2-1
cdr3_aa: CASSLDGGPSSYNEQFF
cdr3_nt: TGTGCCAGCAGCCTGGACGGGGGGCCAAGCTCCTACAATGAGCAGTTCTTC

d_call: .
clone_size: few
v_call: TRBV18
j_call: TRBJ1-5
cdr3_aa: CASSPPSGARNQPQHF
cdr3_nt: TGTGCCAGCTCACCACCGTCGGGGGCTCGAAATCAGCCCCAGCATTTT

d_call: .
clone_size: .
v_call: TRBV9
j_call: TRBJ1-3
cdr3_aa: CASSAKTGNTIYF
cdr3_nt: TGTGCCAGCAGCGCAAAAACAGGAAACACCATATATTTT

d_call: .
clone_size: .
v_call: TRBV5-1
j_call: TRBJ1-6
cdr3_aa: CASSSNRQAENSPLHF
cdr3_nt: TGCGCCAGCAGCTCGAACCGACAGGCCGAAAATTCACCCCTCCACTTT

d_call: .
clone_size: few
v_call: TRBV12-5
j_call: TRBJ2-5
cdr3_aa: CASGFWETQYF
cdr3_nt: TGTGCTAGTGGTTTCTGGGAGACCCAGTACTTC

d_call: .
clone_size: .
v_call: TRBV4-3
j_call: TRBJ2-1
cdr3_aa: CASSQGDWGYNEQFF
cdr3_nt: TGCGCCAGCAGCCAAGGGGACTGGGGTTACAATGAGCAGTTCTTC

d_call: .
clone_size: .
v_call: TRBV7-2
j_call: TRBJ2-3
cdr3_aa: CASSLFDYNTDTQYF
cdr3_nt: TGTGCCAGCAGCTTATTCGACTACAACACAGATACGCAGTATTTT

d_call: .
clone_size: few
v_call: TRBV29-1
j_call: TRBJ1-2
cdr3_aa: CSVEGAGPRPYGYTF
cdr3_nt: TGCAGCGTTGAAGGGGCAGGGCCCAGACCCTATGGCTACACCTTC

d_call: .
clone_size: .
v_call: TRBV19
j_call: TRBJ1-1
cdr3_aa: CASSPGESAFF
cdr3_nt: TGTGCCAGTAGTCCAGGGGAGTCGGCTTTCTTT

d_call: .
clone_size: few
v_call: TRBV6-6
j_call: TRBJ2-1
cdr3_aa: CASTLAGIHNEQFF
cdr3_nt: TGTGCCAGCACCTTGGCGGGAATCCACAATGAGCAGTTCTTC